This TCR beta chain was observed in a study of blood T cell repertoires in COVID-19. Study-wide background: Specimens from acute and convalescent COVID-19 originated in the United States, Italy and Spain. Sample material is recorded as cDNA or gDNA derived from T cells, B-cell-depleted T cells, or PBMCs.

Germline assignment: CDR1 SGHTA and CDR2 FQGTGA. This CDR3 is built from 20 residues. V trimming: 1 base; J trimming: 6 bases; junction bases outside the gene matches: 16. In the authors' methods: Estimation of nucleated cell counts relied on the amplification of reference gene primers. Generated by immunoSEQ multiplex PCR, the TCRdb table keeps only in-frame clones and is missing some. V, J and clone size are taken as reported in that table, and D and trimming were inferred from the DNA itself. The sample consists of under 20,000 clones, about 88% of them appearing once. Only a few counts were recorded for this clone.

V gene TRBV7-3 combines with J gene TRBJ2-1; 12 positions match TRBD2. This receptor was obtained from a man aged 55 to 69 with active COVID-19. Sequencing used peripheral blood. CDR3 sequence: CASSLRSRHSLAGGSNEQFF. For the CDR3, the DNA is TGTGCCAGCAGCTTAAGATCCCGCCATAGTCTAGCGGGGGGGTCCAATGAGCAGTTCTTC. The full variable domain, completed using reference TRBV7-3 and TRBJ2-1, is GAGVSQTPSNKVTEKGKYVELRCDPISGHTALYWYRQSLGQGPEFLIYFQGTGAADDSGLPNDRFFAVRPEGSVSTLKIQRTERGDSAVYLCASSLRSRHSLAGGSNEQFFGPGTRLTVL.